The T cell receptor (beta chain) described here comes from a study of T cell clonality in common variable immunodeficiency. Study outcomes and limitations: Reportedly, TCR beta sequences from common variable immunodeficiency showed fewer deletions and N-nucleotide insertions.

This clone was seen at least ten times. Its antigen remains unidentified. Coverage ceases 3 residues before the CDR3 finishes, and the germline J gene fills in the end. Trimming took 4 bases from V and 4 from J, leaving 13 bases between them. Per the germline V gene, CDR1 is GTSNPN and CDR2 is SVGIG (reference sequence). This CDR3 has 14 amino acids. Some clones are missing from TCRdb's copy, which holds only in-frame ones; the method was immunoSEQ multiplex PCR. The repertoire shows tens of thousands of clones, none seen only once; the top ten take 2% to 2.5%. The V and J genes are TRBV30 and TRBJ1-4; perhaps TRBD1 as D (6 bases). The clonotype was recovered from a human donor with common variable immunodeficiency. Sequencing used peripheral blood mononuclear cells. This chain's CDR3 is CAWTLGAFNEKLFF. The sequenced part of the CDR3 DNA is TGTGCCTGGACCCTGGGGGCCTTTAATGAAAAA.